Listed below are T cell receptor beta chains from one sample, sequenced in a study of shared clonotypes between healthy human individuals. TCRdb's copy holds only in-frame clones and misses some; the assay was immunoSEQ multiplex PCR. This table has around 320,000 clones, 87% appearing once. Sample: memory CD8+ T cells sorted from blood. The receptor set was obtained from a young man in good health. The CDR3 runs from the conserved cysteine through the conserved F or W. The D gene is left open where the match is weak. Not every row has a clone size; where given, it reads once, few, many or a size class.

V gene	clone size	J gene	CDR3 length	D gene	CDR3 protein	CDR3 DNA
TRBV9	-	TRBJ2-3	12	-	CASSVQGDTQYF	TGTGCCAGCAGCGTACAGGGCGATACGCAGTATTTT
TRBV25-1	-	TRBJ2-5	14	-	CASSESETQETQYF	TGTGCCAGCAGTGAATCAGAGACCCAAGAGACCCAGTACTTC
TRBV7-9	-	TRBJ2-1	15	TRBD1	CASSVVQGAYNEQFF	TGTGCCAGCAGCGTAGTACAGGGGGCCTACAATGAGCAGTTCTTC
TRBV6-5	-	TRBJ2-1	16	-	CASSYSQDRSDNEQFF	TGTGCCAGCAGTTACTCTCAAGACAGGAGCGACAATGAGCAGTTCTTC
TRBV29-1	-	TRBJ2-7	14	-	CSVAEGDGPYEQYF	TGCAGCGTTGCAGAAGGAGACGGGCCCTACGAGCAGTACTTC
TRBV19	-	TRBJ2-7	14	-	CASSMGTGPYEQYF	TGTGCCAGTAGTATGGGGACCGGGCCCTACGAGCAGTACTTC
TRBV25-1	once	TRBJ2-5	16	-	CASSDQGGAFQETQYF	TGTGCCAGCAGTGACCAGGGGGGCGCATTCCAGGAGACCCAGTACTTC
TRBV6-1	-	TRBJ2-7	15	TRBD2	CASSEAPPGGYEQYF	TGTGCCAGCAGTGAAGCGCCTCCGGGGGGCTACGAGCAGTACTTC
TRBV4-1	-	TRBJ1-2	15	-	CASSQGNSANYGYTF	TGCGCCAGCAGCCAGGGAAACAGTGCTAACTATGGCTACACCTTC
TRBV27	-	TRBJ1-1	15	TRBD1	CASSLGQGMNTEAFF	TGTGCCAGCAGTCTCGGACAGGGCATGAACACTGAAGCTTTCTTT
TRBV11-2	-	TRBJ2-3	15	-	CASSGWADSTDTQYF	TGTGCCAGCAGCGGGTGGGCTGACAGCACAGATACGCAGTATTTT
TRBV4-1	-	TRBJ1-2	18	TRBD1	CASSQAYWGTEKREGYTF	TGCGCCAGCAGCCAAGCATACTGGGGGACAGAAAAACGGGAGGGCTACACCTTC
TRBV19	-	TRBJ1-2	15	-	CASSITEGAGYGYTF	TGTGCCAGTAGTATAACAGAAGGGGCCGGCTATGGCTACACCTTC
TRBV5-4	once	TRBJ2-1	17	-	CASSLEGLPSLDNEQFF	TGTGCCAGCAGCTTGGAAGGGCTCCCCTCCCTGGACAATGAGCAGTTCTTC
TRBV25-1	-	TRBJ2-7	16	TRBD2	CASSEYRTSGDYEQYF	TGTGCCAGCAGTGAATATAGGACTAGCGGGGACTACGAGCAGTACTTC
TRBV2	-	TRBJ1-1	14	-	CASKFRGPRTEAFF	TGTGCCAGCAAATTCAGGGGCCCGAGGACTGAAGCTTTCTTT
TRBV6-1	-	TRBJ2-2	15	TRBD1	CASSQGQGRTGELFF	TGTGCCAGCAGCCAAGGACAGGGTCGGACCGGGGAGCTGTTTTTT
TRBV2	-	TRBJ2-1	15	-	CASRVGPGNSNEQFF	TGTGCCAGCAGAGTTGGCCCAGGGAACTCGAATGAGCAGTTCTTC
TRBV7-9	-	TRBJ1-4	15	TRBD1	CASSTQTGFEEKLFF	TGTGCCAGCAGCACCCAGACAGGGTTTGAGGAAAAACTGTTTTTT
TRBV7-6	-	TRBJ1-1	13	-	CASSLEGNTEAFF	TGTGCCAGCAGCTTAGAAGGGAACACTGAAGCTTTCTTT
TRBV10-3	-	TRBJ2-7	13	TRBD1	CASAGTATYEQYF	TGTGCCAGCGCCGGGACAGCGACCTACGAGCAGTACTTC
TRBV5-1	-	TRBJ2-1	20	-	CASSFRPLTSIGPDANEQFF	TGCGCCAGCAGCTTCAGACCTCTTACCTCGATAGGACCGGACGCCAATGAGCAGTTCTTC
TRBV6-5	-	TRBJ2-1	14	-	CASSYTGTNNEQFF	TGTGCCAGCAGTTACACAGGGACTAACAATGAGCAGTTCTTC
TRBV19	-	TRBJ2-5	13	-	CASNSRNQETQYF	TGTGCCAGTAATTCTCGGAACCAAGAGACCCAGTACTTC
TRBV27	-	TRBJ2-1	16	TRBD1	CASSLIPGGSYNEQFF	TGTGCCAGCAGTTTAATCCCAGGGGGTTCCTACAATGAGCAGTTCTTC
TRBV5-6	-	TRBJ2-7	11	-	CASSLGPEQYF	TGTGCCAGCAGCTTAGGTCCCGAGCAGTACTTC
TRBV6-1	-	TRBJ1-2	13	TRBD1	CASSWDSNYGYTF	TGTGCCAGCAGTTGGGACAGTAACTATGGCTACACCTTC
TRBV11-2	-	TRBJ2-5	14	-	CASSLDPIGETQYF	TGTGCCAGCAGCTTAGATCCAATTGGTGAGACCCAGTACTTC
TRBV9	-	TRBJ1-1	14	-	CASSVALSHTEAFF	TGTGCCAGCAGCGTAGCCCTAAGTCACACTGAAGCTTTCTTT
TRBV30	few	TRBJ1-1	14	-	CAWRLLRLNTEAFF	TGTGCCTGGAGATTACTTCGGTTGAACACTGAAGCTTTCTTT
TRBV9	-	TRBJ2-4	16	TRBD2	CASSVGTSEPKNIQYF	TGTGCCAGCAGCGTGGGGACTAGCGAACCAAAAAACATTCAGTACTTC
TRBV7-6	-	TRBJ2-2	15	TRBD1	CASSHGQGATGELFF	TGTGCCAGCAGCCACGGACAGGGGGCGACCGGGGAGCTGTTTTTT
TRBV7-6	once	TRBJ2-7	16	TRBD2	CASSLAGASGIYEQYF	TGTGCCAGCAGCTTAGCGGGGGCTAGCGGGATCTACGAGCAGTACTTC
TRBV4-3	-	TRBJ2-3	18	TRBD2	CASSQAPWREGLGDTQYF	TGCGCCAGCAGCCAAGCGCCTTGGCGGGAGGGCCTGGGAGATACGCAGTATTTT
TRBV7-9	-	TRBJ1-2	15	TRBD1	CASSQVGQGFFGYTF	TGTGCCAGCAGCCAAGTGGGACAGGGGTTCTTCGGCTACACCTTC
TRBV30	-	TRBJ2-3	15	TRBD2	CAWSITSGGTDTQYF	TGTGCCTGGAGTATTACTAGCGGGGGGACAGATACGCAGTATTTT
TRBV6-5	-	TRBJ2-2	13	-	CASSYGYTGELFF	TGTGCCAGCAGTTACGGATACACCGGGGAGCTGTTTTTT
TRBV7-2	-	TRBJ2-7	15	-	CASSRRLEASYEQYF	TGTGCCAGCAGCCGCCGACTGGAGGCCTCCTACGAGCAGTACTTC
TRBV27	-	TRBJ2-7	17	TRBD1	CASSPTIRDRSSYEQYF	TGTGCCAGCAGTCCTACGATCCGGGACAGAAGTAGCTACGAGCAGTACTTC
TRBV6-1	-	TRBJ1-5	15	TRBD1	CASSEEAGGWQPQHF	TGTGCCAGCAGTGAAGAGGCAGGGGGCTGGCAGCCCCAGCATTTT
TRBV6-5	once	TRBJ1-4	13	-	CASSYSEREKLFF	TGTGCCAGCAGTTACTCGGAGAGGGAAAAACTGTTTTTT
TRBV6-5	-	TRBJ1-1	14	TRBD1	CASSTRDRGTEAFF	TGTGCCAGCAGTACCCGGGACAGAGGCACTGAAGCTTTCTTT
TRBV20-1	-	TRBJ1-2	9	-	CSAPGGYTF	TGCAGTGCCCCTGGGGGCTACACCTTC
TRBV18	-	TRBJ1-5	20	-	CASSPSPRGPYVYSNQPQHF	TGTGCCAGCTCACCATCCCCCCGGGGGCCGTATGTATATAGCAATCAGCCCCAGCATTTT
TRBV4-2	-	TRBJ2-7	13	TRBD2	CASSPSGGYEQYF	TGTGCCAGCAGCCCTAGCGGGGGTTACGAGCAGTACTTC
TRBV29-1	few	TRBJ1-1	17	-	CSVALREGRHMNTEAFF	TGCAGCGTTGCTTTAAGGGAGGGAAGACACATGAACACTGAAGCTTTCTTT
TRBV12-5	-	TRBJ1-1	15	-	CASGLVLGGNTEAFF	TGTGCTAGTGGTTTGGTACTGGGAGGGAACACTGAAGCTTTCTTT
TRBV29-1	-	TRBJ2-1	13	-	CSSKGDPYNEQFF	TGCAGCTCTAAGGGGGACCCCTACAATGAGCAGTTCTTC
TRBV11-2	-	TRBJ2-2	15	TRBD2	CASRTSGLNTGELFF	TGTGCCAGCAGGACTAGCGGACTGAACACCGGGGAGCTGTTTTTT
TRBV10-3	-	TRBJ1-1	15	-	CATAHPWGMNTEAFF	TGTGCCACAGCACACCCCTGGGGGATGAACACTGAAGCTTTCTTT
TRBV7-9	-	TRBJ2-3	18	TRBD2	CAILLQRERGGFTDTQYF	TGTGCCATCCTCCTTCAGAGGGAGCGGGGGGGCTTTACAGATACGCAGTATTTT
TRBV5-6	-	TRBJ2-7	16	-	CASSFSFGKSSYEQYF	TGTGCCAGCAGCTTTTCGTTCGGGAAGAGCTCCTACGAGCAGTACTTC
TRBV5-8	-	TRBJ2-1	11	-	CASSWLEAQFF	TGTGCCAGCAGCTGGCTTGAAGCGCAGTTCTTC